Here is one T cell receptor (beta chain) with its context. As yet, its antigen is unknown. TCRdb reprocessed the 5' RACE reads via MiXCR and lists one record per CDR3 protein. The sample holds 300,000 to 350,000 distinct CDR3 sequences, approximately 10% seen once. The sample originates from a study of CD8 T cells in ankylosing spondylitis. General study findings and limits: Prior literature has documented some motif variants in synovial fluid and blood from reactive arthritis. A TCR beta motif of several highly homologous variants seemed to mark ankylosing spondylitis blood. Matched ankylosing spondylitis synovial fluid reportedly showed significant enrichment of disease-linked clones.

There are 16 residues in the CDR3. V shed 4 bases and J 0 bases; nucleotides not matched to a gene: 6. Germline V gene sequence: CDR1 LNHNV, CDR2 YYDKDF (reference sequence). This TCR was sampled from a female donor with ankylosing spondylitis or in good health (not recorded which). J is TRBJ2-4 and V is TRBV15; 7 nucleotides align to TRBD1. The sequencing input was blood, either unsorted or a sorted T cell fraction (not recorded which). DNA of the CDR3: TGTGCCACCAGCATTCACAGGGGTGAAGCCAAAAACATTCAGTACTTC. Amino acid sequence: CATSIHRGEAKNIQYF.